This TCR beta chain emerged from a study of cytomegalovirus exposure and HLA in healthy donors. Assay: immunoSEQ multiplex PCR; the TCRdb copy retains only in-frame clones and omits some. This sample has 130,000 or so clones, with 85% to 90% found just once. Germline CDR1 SGHTS, CDR2 YDEGEE. V trimming: 4 bases; J trimming: 5 bases; junction bases outside the gene matches: 2. There are 14 residues in the CDR3. Sequencing was done on a sample of PBMCs. This rearrangement joins TRBV5-8 to TRBJ2-1, with 11 bases fitting TRBD1. The receptor was derived from a woman aged 25 to 39 in good health and CMV-seropositive. CDR3 bases: TGTGCCAGCAGCCGGACAGGGGGCCACAATGAGCAGTTCTTC. As protein: CASSRTGGHNEQFF.